Each of the 10 T cell receptor beta chains below was sequenced from the same sample in a study of blood T cell repertoires in COVID-19. Method: immunoSEQ multiplex PCR; TCRdb's copy keeps in-frame clones and lacks some. The profile covers tens of thousands of clones, with more than 75% appearing a single time and roughly 8% taken by the ten largest. Input material: peripheral blood. These TCRs come from a woman of 80 years or more with acute or convalescent COVID-19.

The V and J genes are TRBV2 and TRBJ2-6; the match to TRBD1 covers 12 bases. From germline, CDR1 is SNHLY and CDR2 FYNNEI. Trimming cost V 4 bases and J 4 bases; bases outside gene matches: 8. CDR3 length equals 18 residues. CDR3 coding DNA: TGTGCCAGCAGTGGTCCGGGACAGGGGGCGCCCGGGGCCAACGTCCTGACTTTC. Its protein product is CASSGPGQGAPGANVLTF.

The chain couples TRBV7-9 to TRBJ2-3, with 7 bases that match TRBD1. The germline V gene has CDR1 SEHNR and CDR2 FQNEAQ (reference sequence). The CDR3 loop spans 14 amino acids. With 6 bases clipped from V and 6 bases from J, the junction kept 9 bases outside the gene matches. Here the CDR3 reads CASSFVTGPDTQYF. CDR3 bases: TGTGCCAGCAGTTTCGTGACAGGGCCGGATACGCAGTATTTT. The full variable domain, rest sourced from reference TRBV7-9 and TRBJ2-3, is DTGVSQNPRHKITKRGQNVTFRCDPISEHNRLYWYRQTLGQGPEFLTYFQNEAQLEKSRLLSDRFSAERPKGSFSTLEIQRTEQGDSAMYLCASSFVTGPDTQYFGPGTRLTVL.

This chain uses TRBV6-2 or TRBV6-3 with TRBJ1-1; perhaps TRBD1 as D (5 bases). With 7 bases removed from V and 2 bases from J, the gap between germline ends came to 14 bases. This CDR3 contains 14 residues. From germline, CDR1 is MNHEY and CDR2 SVGEGT. The CDR3 is CASTPLGGNTEAFF. The CDR3 region has the DNA TGTGCCAGCACCCCACTCGGGGGAAACACTGAAGCTTTCTTT.

The chain links TRBV19 to TRBJ2-3; 7 bases agree with TRBD2. The germline V gene has CDR1 LNHDA and CDR2 SQIVND (reference sequence). V gave up 6 bases and J gave up 0 bases; unmatched junction bases: 3. CDR3 length: 14 residues. CDR3 coding DNA: TGTGCCAGTAGGCGGGGAGGGAGCACAGATACGCAGTATTTT. Its protein product is CASRRGGSTDTQYF.

The chain is built from TRBV2 and TRBJ2-7; D possibly corresponds to TRBD2 (5 bases). Deletions cut 6 bases from V and 1 base from J, with 10 bases between. The CDR3 spans 13 residues. Germline-derived CDR1 and CDR2 are SNHLY and FYNNEI. The CDR3 reads CASRPGVSYEQYF. The CDR3 DNA is TGTGCCAGCAGACCCGGGGTTTCCTACGAGCAGTACTTC.

The V call is TRBV20-1, the J call TRBJ2-1; 11 bases fit TRBD2. V gave up 3 bases and J gave up 6 bases; unmatched junction bases: 10. From germline, CDR1 is DFQATT and CDR2 SNEGSKA (reference sequence). The CDR3 spans 16 residues. The CDR3 protein is CSASSPTSGSVNEQFF. The CDR3 DNA follows: TGCAGTGCTAGTTCTCCAACTAGCGGGAGCGTCAATGAGCAGTTCTTC.

The J gene is TRBJ1-2, the V gene TRBV19; 9 bases match TRBD1. Trimming took 5 bases from V and 3 from J; bases not matched to a gene: 4. CDR1 LNHDA and CDR2 SQIVND come from the germline V gene (reference sequence). The CDR3 sequence is 14 residues long. CDR3 sequence reads: CASSPGQGDYGYTF. The CDR3, as DNA: TGTGCCAGTAGTCCGGGACAGGGAGACTATGGCTACACCTTC.

The rearrangement joins TRBV3-1 (or the pseudogene TRBV3-2) to TRBJ1-3; the D is unclear. The V gene lost 2 bases and the J gene lost 0 bases, with 5 bases spanning the gap. This CDR3 contains 14 residues. Germline V lookup: CDR1 LGHDT, CDR2 YNNKEL (reference sequence). CDR3 amino acids: CASSQLSSGNTIYF. CDR3 in DNA: TGTGCCAGCAGCCAACTCAGCTCTGGAAACACCATATATTTT.

This clone was observed a few times. At one end the junction does not follow the germline gene, possibly because of a read error. This sequence joins TRBV12-5 and TRBJ2-7; D remains ambiguous. Germline CDR1 and CDR2: LGHNT and FRNRAP. This CDR3 is 14 amino acids long. Written as DNA, the CDR3 is TGTGCTAGTGCTTTGGGGTTGACTTCCTACGAGCAGTACTTC. Residues: CASALGLTSYEQYF.

This sequence joins TRBV3-1 (or the pseudogene TRBV3-2) and TRBJ2-7, with D perhaps TRBD1 (7 bases). This CDR3 is built from 15 residues. The V end was cut by 8 bases, the J end by 6 bases, with 23 bases between. CDR1 LGHDT and CDR2 YNNKEL come from the germline V gene (reference sequence). Written as DNA, the CDR3 is TGTGCCAGCCGAGGAGGAGGGGGCCTTGAGTCCGAGCAGTACTTC. Translation gives CASRGGGGLESEQYF.